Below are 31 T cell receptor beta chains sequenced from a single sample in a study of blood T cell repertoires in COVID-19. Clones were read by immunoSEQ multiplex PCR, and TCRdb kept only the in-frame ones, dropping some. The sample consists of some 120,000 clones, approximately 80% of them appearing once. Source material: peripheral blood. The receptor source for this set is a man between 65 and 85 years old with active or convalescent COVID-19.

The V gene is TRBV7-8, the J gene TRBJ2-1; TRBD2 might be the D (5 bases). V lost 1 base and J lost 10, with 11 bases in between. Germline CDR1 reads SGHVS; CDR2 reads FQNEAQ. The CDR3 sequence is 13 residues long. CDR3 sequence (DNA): TGTGCCAGCAGCTTAGGGCTAGCACAAGAGCAGTTCTTC. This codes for CASSLGLAQEQFF.

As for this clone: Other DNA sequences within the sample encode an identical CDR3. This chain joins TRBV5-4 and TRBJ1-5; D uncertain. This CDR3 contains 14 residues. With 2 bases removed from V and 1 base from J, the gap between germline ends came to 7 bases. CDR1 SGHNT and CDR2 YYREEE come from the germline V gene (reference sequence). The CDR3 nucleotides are TGTGCCAGCAGCTTAGGCGGCAGCAATCAGCCCCAGCATTTT. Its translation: CASSLGGSNQPQHF.

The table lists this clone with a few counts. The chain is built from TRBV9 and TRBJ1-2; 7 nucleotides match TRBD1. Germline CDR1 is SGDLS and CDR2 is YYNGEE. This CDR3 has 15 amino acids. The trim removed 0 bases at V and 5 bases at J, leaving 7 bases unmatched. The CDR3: CASSVDRGMDYGYTF. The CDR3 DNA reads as TGTGCCAGCAGCGTAGACAGGGGTATGGATTATGGCTACACCTTC.

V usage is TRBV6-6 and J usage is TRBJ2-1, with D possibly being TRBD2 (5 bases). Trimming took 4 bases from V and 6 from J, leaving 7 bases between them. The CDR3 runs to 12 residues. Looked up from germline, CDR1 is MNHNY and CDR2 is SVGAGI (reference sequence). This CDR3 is CASSLLVNEQFF. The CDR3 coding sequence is TGTGCCAGCAGTTTACTAGTCAATGAGCAGTTCTTC.

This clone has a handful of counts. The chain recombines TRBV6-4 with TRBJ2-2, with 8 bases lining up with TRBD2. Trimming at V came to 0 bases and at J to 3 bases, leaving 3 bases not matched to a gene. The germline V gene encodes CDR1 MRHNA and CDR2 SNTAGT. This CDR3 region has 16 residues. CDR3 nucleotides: TGTGCCAGCAGTGACTCAGTTAGCGGGGACACCGGGGAGCTGTTTTTT. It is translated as CASSDSVSGDTGELFF.

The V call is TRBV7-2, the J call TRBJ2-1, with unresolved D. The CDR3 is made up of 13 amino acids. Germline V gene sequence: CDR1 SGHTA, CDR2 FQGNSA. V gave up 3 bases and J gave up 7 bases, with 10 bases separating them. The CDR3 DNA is TGTGCCAGCAGCTTCTCAAGGAGAAATGAGCAGTTCTTC. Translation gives CASSFSRRNEQFF. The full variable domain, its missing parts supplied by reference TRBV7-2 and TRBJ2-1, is GAGVSQSPSNKVTEKGKDVELRCDPISGHTALYWYRQSLGQGLEFLIYFQGNSAPDKSGLPSDRFSAERTGGSVSTLTIQRTQQEDSAVYLCASSFSRRNEQFFGPGTRLTVL.

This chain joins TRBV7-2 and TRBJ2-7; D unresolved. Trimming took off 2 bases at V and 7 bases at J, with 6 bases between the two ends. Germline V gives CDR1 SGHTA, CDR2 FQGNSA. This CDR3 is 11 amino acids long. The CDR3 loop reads CASSLFREQYF. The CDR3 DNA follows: TGTGCCAGCAGCTTATTCCGGGAGCAGTACTTC. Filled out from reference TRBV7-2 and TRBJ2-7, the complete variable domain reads GAGVSQSPSNKVTEKGKDVELRCDPISGHTALYWYRQSLGQGLEFLIYFQGNSAPDKSGLPSDRFSAERTGGSVSTLTIQRTQQEDSAVYLCASSLFREQYFGPGTRLTVT.

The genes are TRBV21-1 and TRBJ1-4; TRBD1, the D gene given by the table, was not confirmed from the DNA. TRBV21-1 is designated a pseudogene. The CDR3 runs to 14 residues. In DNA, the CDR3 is TGTGCCAGCAGACCTAGGGGGTTTAATGAAAAACTGTTTTTT. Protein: CASRPRGFNEKLFF.

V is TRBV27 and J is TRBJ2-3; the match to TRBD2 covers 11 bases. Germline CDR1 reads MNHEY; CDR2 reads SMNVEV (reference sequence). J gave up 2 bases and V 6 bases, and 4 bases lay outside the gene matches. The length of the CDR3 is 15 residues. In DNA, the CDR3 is TGTGCCAGCAGGATAGCGGGGGGGAACACAGATACGCAGTATTTT. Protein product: CASRIAGGNTDTQYF.

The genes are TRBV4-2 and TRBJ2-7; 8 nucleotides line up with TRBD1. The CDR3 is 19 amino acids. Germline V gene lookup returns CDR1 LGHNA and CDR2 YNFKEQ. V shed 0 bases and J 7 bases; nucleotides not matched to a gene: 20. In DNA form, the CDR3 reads TGTGCCAGCAGCCAAGAATATTCTCTTTTCCAGGGGGCAAAAGAGGAGCAGTACTTC. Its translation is CASSQEYSLFQGAKEEQYF.

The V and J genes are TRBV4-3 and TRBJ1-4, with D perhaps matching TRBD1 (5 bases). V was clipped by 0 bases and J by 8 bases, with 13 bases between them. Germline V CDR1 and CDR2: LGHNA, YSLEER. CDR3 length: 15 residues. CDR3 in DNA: TGCGCCAGCAGCCAAGATATACAGGCGGGGGAAAAACTGTTTTTT. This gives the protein CASSQDIQAGEKLFF.

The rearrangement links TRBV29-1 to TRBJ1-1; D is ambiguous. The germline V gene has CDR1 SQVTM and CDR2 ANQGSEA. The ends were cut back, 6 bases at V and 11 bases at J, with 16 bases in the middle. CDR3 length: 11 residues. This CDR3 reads CSVRITADAFF. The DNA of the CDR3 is TGCAGCGTCCGCATAACAGCCGACGCTTTCTTT.

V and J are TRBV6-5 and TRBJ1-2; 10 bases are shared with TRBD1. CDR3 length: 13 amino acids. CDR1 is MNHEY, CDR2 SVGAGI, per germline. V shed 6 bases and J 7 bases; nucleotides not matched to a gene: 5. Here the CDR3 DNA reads TGTGCCAGCAGGACAGGGGGCTCTGCTGGCTACACCTTC. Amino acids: CASRTGGSAGYTF.

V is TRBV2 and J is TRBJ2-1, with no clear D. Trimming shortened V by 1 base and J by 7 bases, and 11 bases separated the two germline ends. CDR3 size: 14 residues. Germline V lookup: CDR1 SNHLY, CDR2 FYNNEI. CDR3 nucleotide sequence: TGTGCCAGCAGTGAAGTCCGCACAGTAAATGAGCAGTTCTTC. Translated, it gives CASSEVRTVNEQFF.

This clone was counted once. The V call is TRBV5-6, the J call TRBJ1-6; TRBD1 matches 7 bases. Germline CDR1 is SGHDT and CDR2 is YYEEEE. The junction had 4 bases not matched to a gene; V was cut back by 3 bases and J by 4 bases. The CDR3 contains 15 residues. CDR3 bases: TGTGCCAGCAGCTACGGGACAGCATATAATTCACCCCTCCACTTT. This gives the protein CASSYGTAYNSPLHF.

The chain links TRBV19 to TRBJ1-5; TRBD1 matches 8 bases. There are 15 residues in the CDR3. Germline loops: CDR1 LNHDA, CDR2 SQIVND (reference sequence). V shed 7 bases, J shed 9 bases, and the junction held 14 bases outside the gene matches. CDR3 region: CASNPPGQVGWPQHF. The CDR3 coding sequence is TGTGCCAGTAATCCGCCGGGACAGGTAGGGTGGCCCCAGCATTTT.

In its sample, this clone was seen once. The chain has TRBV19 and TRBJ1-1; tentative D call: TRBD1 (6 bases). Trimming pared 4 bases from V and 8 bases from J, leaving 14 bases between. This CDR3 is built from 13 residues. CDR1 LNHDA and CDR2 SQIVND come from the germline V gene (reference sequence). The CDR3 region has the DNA TGTGCCAGTAGTACCCTCCTAGGGACAGAAGCTTTCTTT. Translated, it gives CASSTLLGTEAFF.

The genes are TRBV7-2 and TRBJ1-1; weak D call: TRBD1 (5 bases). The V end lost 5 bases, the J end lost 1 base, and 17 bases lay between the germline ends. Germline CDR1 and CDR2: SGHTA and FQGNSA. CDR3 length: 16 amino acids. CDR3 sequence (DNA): TGTGCCAGCAGCCGGACACAAACTCGGGCGAACACTGAAGCTTTCTTT. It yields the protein CASSRTQTRANTEAFF.

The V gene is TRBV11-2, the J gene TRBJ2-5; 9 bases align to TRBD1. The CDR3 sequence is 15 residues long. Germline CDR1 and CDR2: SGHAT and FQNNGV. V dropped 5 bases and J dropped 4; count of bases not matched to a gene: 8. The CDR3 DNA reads TGTGCCAGCAGCGGGACAGGGAAGATAGGAGAGACCCAGTACTTC. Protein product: CASSGTGKIGETQYF.

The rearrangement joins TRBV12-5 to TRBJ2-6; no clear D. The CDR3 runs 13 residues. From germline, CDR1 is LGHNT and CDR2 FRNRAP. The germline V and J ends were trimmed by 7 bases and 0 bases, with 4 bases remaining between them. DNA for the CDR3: TGTGCTAGTGCTCCCTCTGGGGCCAACGTCCTGACTTTC. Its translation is CASAPSGANVLTF. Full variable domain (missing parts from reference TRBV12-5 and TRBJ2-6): DARVTQTPRHKVTEMGQEVTMRCQPILGHNTVFWYRQTMMQGLELLAYFRNRAPLDDSGMPKDRFSAEMPDATLATLKIQPSEPRDSAVYFCASAPSGANVLTFGAGSRLTVL.

The CDR3 sequence: CATGLAGGTDTQYF. The CDR3 coding sequence is TGCGCCACCGGACTAGCGGGGGGCACAGATACGCAGTATTTT. The rearrangement joins TRBV10-2 to TRBJ2-3; 13 nucleotides align to TRBD2. Germline loops: CDR1 WSHSY, CDR2 SAAADI. Trimming cost V 10 bases and J 1 base; bases outside gene matches: 2. CDR3 length: 14 amino acids.

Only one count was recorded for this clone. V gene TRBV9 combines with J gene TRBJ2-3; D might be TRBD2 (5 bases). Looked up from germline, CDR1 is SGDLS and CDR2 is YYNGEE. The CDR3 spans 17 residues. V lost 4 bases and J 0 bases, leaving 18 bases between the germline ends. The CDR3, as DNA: TGTGCCAGCAGCCCCTCTCCGGGATACTCTAGCACAGATACGCAGTATTTT. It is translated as CASSPSPGYSSTDTQYF.

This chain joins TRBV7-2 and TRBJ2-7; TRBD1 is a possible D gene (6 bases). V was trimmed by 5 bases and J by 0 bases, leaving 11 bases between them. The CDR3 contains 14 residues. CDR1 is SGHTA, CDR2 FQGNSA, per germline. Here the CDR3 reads CASSTQGSSYEQYF. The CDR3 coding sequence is TGTGCCAGCAGCACACAGGGCTCCTCCTACGAGCAGTACTTC.

DNA of the CDR3: TGCGCCAGCAGCCAAGAAATGGCAGGGGGAGTCTACAATGAGCAGTTCTTC. Translated, it gives CASSQEMAGGVYNEQFF. The chain has TRBV4-1 and TRBJ2-1, with 7 bases lining up with TRBD1. V shed 0 bases and J 3 bases; nucleotides not matched to a gene: 8. CDR1 MGHRA and CDR2 YSYEKL come from the germline V gene. The CDR3 loop spans 17 amino acids.

The CDR3, as DNA: TGTGCCAGCAGTGATAGCGGGTTCGGTGAAAACACCATATATTTT. This codes for CASSDSGFGENTIYF. The rearrangement links TRBV6-1 to TRBJ1-3; D is uncertain. Trimming stripped 3 bases from V and 6 bases from J, with 15 bases between. The CDR3 loop spans 15 amino acids. Looked up from germline, CDR1 is MNHNS and CDR2 is SASEGT.

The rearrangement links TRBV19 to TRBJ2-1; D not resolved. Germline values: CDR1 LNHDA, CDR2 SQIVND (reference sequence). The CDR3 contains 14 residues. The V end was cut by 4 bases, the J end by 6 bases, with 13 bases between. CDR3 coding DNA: TGTGCCAGTAGTACAGCCGTATCTAGCAATGAGCAGTTCTTC. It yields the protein CASSTAVSSNEQFF.

The CDR3 loop reads CASSPQRQGGAFF. CDR3 DNA: TGTGCCAGCAGCCCCCAGCGACAGGGGGGAGCTTTCTTT. The rearrangement joins TRBV11-2 to TRBJ1-1; 9 positions match TRBD1. CDR3 length: 13 residues. Germline V gene lookup returns CDR1 SGHAT and CDR2 FQNNGV. J lost 10 bases, V lost 5 bases, and 8 bases had no gene match.

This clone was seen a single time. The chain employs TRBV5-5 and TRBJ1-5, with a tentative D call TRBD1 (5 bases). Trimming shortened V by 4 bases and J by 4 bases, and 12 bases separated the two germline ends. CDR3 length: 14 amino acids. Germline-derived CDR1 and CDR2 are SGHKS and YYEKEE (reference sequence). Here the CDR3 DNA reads TGTGCCAGCAGCACCCAGGGTGGAAATCAGCCCCAGCATTTT. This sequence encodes CASSTQGGNQPQHF.

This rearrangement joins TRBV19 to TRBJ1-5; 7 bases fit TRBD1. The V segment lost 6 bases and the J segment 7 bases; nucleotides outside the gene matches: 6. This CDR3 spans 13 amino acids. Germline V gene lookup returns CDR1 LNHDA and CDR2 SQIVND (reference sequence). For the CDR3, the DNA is TGTGCCAGTAGGAGGGGGCCGGGACAGCCCCAGCATTTT. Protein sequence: CASRRGPGQPQHF.

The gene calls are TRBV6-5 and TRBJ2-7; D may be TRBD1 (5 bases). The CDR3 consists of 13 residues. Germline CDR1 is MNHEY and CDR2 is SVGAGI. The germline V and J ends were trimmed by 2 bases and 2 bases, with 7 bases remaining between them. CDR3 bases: TGTGCCAGCAGTTACAGGGGTGCCTACGAGCAGTACTTC. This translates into CASSYRGAYEQYF.

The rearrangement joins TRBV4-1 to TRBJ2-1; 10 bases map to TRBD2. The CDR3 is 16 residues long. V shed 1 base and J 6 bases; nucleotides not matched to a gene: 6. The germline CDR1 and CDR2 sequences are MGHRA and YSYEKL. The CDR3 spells CASSQGASGGINEQFF. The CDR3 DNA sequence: TGCGCCAGCAGCCAAGGGGCTAGCGGGGGTATCAATGAGCAGTTCTTC.